The 10 T cell receptor beta chains given below trace back to one sample, sequenced in a study of T cell changes during pregnancy in multiple sclerosis. Using immunoSEQ multiplex PCR, the repertoire was profiled, and TCRdb retains in-frame clones only, with some absent. The sample gives fewer than 25,000 clones, around 90% of which show up once; around 0.69% is in the top ten. Material: CD4+ T cells from peripheral blood mononuclear cells, obtained in the third trimester of pregnancy. The receptors were gathered from a female donor in good health, enrolled as a control in a pregnancy study.

This chain joins TRBV6-4 and TRBJ1-2; 9 nucleotides align to TRBD1. CDR1 MRHNA and CDR2 SNTAGT come from the germline V gene. V was clipped by 6 bases and J by 4 bases; unmatched bases: 3. The CDR3 contains 13 residues. The CDR3 DNA reads as TGTGCCAGCAGCCAGGACAGGGGCTATGGCTACACCTTC. Its protein product is CASSQDRGYGYTF.

J is TRBJ1-5 and V is TRBV10-3, with D unclear. V lost 1 base and J 0 bases, leaving 4 bases between the germline ends. The CDR3 spans 14 residues. Germline assignment: CDR1 ENHRY and CDR2 SYGVKD. The CDR3 DNA sequence: TGTGCCATCAGTGAGTACGGTAGCAATCAGCCCCAGCATTTT. Translation gives CAISEYGSNQPQHF.

This chain uses TRBV11-1 with TRBJ2-5; D is perhaps TRBD2 (6 bases). The J call is doubtful: the DNA matches TRBJ2-7 better. Germline lookup yields CDR1 SGHAT and CDR2 FQDESV (reference sequence). The CDR3 sequence is 18 residues long. CDR3 in DNA: TGTGCCAGCAGCTTCGATTCTGTAATCTTCGGGGGACTCTACGAGCAGTACTTC. Amino acid sequence: CASSFDSVIFGGLYEQYF.

The CDR3 protein is CASSYQLGGDEQFF. The CDR3 bases are TGTGCCAGCAGTTACCAGCTAGGGGGGGATGAGCAGTTCTTC. V usage is TRBV6-5 and J usage is TRBJ2-1; possibly TRBD2 for D (7 bases). The germline V gene encodes CDR1 MNHEY and CDR2 SVGAGI. The V gene lost 2 bases and the J gene lost 8 bases, with 13 bases spanning the gap. CDR3 length: 14 residues.

The rearrangement uses TRBV7-2 and TRBJ1-1; 8 bases are a match to TRBD1. Germline V gene lookup returns CDR1 SGHTA and CDR2 FQGNSA. CDR3 length equals 14 residues. J gave up 3 bases and V 5 bases, and 5 bases lay outside the gene matches. The CDR3 bases are TGTGCCAGCAGCCGGGACAGGCGAGACACTGAAGCTTTCTTT. It specifies CASSRDRRDTEAFF.

The chain combines TRBV25-1 with TRBJ2-7; possibly TRBD2 for D (5 bases). The ends were cut back, 6 bases at V and 1 base at J, with 7 bases in the middle. This CDR3 region has 12 residues. In germline, CDR1 is MGHDK, CDR2 SYGVNS. The CDR3 nucleotides are TGTGCCAGCAGAAGCGGTTCCTACGAGCAGTACTTC. Translation: CASRSGSYEQYF.

The chain links TRBV5-1 to TRBJ2-1, with 13 bases that match TRBD2. The ends lost 0 bases at V and 2 bases at J; junction bases unmatched: 2. This CDR3 region has 17 residues. Germline V CDR1 and CDR2: SGHRS, YFSETQ. The CDR3 sequence is CASSLGGTSGAYNEQFF. The DNA for the CDR3 is TGCGCCAGCAGCTTGGGGGGGACTAGCGGGGCCTACAATGAGCAGTTCTTC.

Only one count was recorded for this clone. The rearrangement links TRBV5-1 to TRBJ2-1, with a weak D call TRBD2 (6 bases). The CDR3 sequence is 17 residues long. The V end was cut by 7 bases, the J end by 2 bases, with 22 bases between. Germline CDR1 reads SGHRS; CDR2 reads YFSETQ. The CDR3 region has the DNA TGCGCCAGCGCCTATAAGGGTCTCCCGGGAGCCTACAATGAGCAGTTCTTC. Translated, it gives CASAYKGLPGAYNEQFF.

The chain is built from TRBV6-1 and TRBJ2-1; D may be TRBD1 (5 bases). Germline CDR1 is MNHNS and CDR2 is SASEGT. The germline V and J ends were trimmed by 7 bases and 8 bases, with 9 bases remaining between them. The CDR3 is made up of 11 amino acids. The CDR3 spells CASTRVDEQFF. The CDR3 DNA sequence: TGTGCCAGCACCAGGGTAGATGAGCAGTTCTTC.

The genes are TRBV7-2 and TRBJ2-7; 7 bases match TRBD1. V lost 1 base, J lost 0 bases, and 3 bases stayed unmatched. Germline CDR1 and CDR2: SGHTA and FQGNSA. This CDR3 is built from 15 residues. The CDR3 spells CASSLDRGPSYEQYF. CDR3 nucleotides: TGTGCCAGCAGCTTAGACAGGGGTCCCTCCTACGAGCAGTACTTC.